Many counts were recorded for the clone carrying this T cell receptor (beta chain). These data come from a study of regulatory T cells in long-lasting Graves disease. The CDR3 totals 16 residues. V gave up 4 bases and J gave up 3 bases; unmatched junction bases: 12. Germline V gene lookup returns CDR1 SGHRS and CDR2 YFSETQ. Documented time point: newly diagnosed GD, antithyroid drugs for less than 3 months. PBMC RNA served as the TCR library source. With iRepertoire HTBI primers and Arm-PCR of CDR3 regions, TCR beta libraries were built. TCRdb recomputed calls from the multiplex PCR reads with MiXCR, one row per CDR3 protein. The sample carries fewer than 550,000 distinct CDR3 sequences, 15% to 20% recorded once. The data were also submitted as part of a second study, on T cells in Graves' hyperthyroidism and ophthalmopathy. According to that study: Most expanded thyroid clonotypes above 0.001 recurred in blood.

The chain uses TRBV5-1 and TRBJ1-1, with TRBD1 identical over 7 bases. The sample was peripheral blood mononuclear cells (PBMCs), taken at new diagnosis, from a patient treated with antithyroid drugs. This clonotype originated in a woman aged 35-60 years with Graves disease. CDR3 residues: CASSPNRGVGYTEAFF. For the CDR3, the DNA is TGCGCCAGCAGCCCAAACAGGGGAGTCGGCTACACTGAAGCTTTCTTT.